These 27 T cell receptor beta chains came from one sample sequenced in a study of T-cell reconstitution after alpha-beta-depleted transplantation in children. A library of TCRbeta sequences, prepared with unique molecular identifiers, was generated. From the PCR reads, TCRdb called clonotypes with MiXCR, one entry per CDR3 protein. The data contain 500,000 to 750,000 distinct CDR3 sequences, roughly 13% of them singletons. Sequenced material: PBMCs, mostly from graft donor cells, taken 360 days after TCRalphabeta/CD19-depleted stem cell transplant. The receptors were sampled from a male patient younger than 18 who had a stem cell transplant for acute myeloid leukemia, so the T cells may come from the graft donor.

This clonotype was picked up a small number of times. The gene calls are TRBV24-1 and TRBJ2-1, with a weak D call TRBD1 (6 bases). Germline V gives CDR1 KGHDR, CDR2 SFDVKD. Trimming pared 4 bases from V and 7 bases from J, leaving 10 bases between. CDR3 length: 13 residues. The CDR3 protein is CATSEIGQNEQFF. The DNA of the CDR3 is TGTGCCACCAGTGAAATCGGACAGAATGAGCAGTTCTTC.

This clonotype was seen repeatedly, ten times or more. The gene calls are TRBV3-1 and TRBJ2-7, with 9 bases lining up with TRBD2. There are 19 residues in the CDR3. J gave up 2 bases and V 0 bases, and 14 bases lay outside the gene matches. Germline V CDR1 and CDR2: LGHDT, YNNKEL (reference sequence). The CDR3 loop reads CASSQDRREGRVGTYEQYF. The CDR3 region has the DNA TGTGCCAGCAGCCAAGATCGGCGGGAGGGCCGCGTCGGCACCTACGAGCAGTACTTC.

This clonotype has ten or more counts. CDR3 amino acids: CASSSGQSSQETQYF. The DNA for the CDR3 is TGTGCCAGCAGCTCGGGACAGTCTTCCCAAGAGACCCAGTACTTC. The chain couples TRBV5-5 to TRBJ2-5, with 7 bases lining up with TRBD1. Trimming removed 3 bases from V and 1 base from J; junction bases left unmatched: 6. The CDR3 runs 15 residues. Germline V gene lookup returns CDR1 SGHKS and CDR2 YYEKEE (reference sequence).

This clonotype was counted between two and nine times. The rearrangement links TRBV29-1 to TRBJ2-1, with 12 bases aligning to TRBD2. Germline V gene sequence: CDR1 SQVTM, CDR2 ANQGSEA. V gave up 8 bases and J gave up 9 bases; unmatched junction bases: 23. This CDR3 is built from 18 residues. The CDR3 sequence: CSISTGTSGSRLGSEQFF. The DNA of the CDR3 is TGCAGCATATCAACCGGGACTAGCGGGTCTCGTTTAGGGTCTGAGCAGTTCTTC.

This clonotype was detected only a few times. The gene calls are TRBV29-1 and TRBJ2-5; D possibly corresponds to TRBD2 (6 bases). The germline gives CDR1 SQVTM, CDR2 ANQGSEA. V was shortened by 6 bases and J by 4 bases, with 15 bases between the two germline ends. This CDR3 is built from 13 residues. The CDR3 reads CSVGEAGTETQYF. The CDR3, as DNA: TGCAGCGTGGGGGAGGCAGGGACAGAGACCCAGTACTTC.

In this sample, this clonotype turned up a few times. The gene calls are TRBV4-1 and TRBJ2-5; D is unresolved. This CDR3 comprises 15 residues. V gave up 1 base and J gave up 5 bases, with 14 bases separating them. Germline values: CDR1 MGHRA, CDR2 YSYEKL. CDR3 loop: CASSQGTLGSETQYF. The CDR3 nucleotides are TGCGCCAGCAGCCAAGGGACCCTAGGATCGGAGACCCAGTACTTC.

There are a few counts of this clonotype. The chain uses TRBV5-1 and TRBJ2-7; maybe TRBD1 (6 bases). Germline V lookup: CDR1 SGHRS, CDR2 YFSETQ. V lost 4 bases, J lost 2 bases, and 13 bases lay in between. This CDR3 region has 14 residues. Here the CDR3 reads CASSRGGATYEQYF. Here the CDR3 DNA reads TGCGCCAGCAGCAGAGGGGGAGCGACCTACGAGCAGTACTTC.

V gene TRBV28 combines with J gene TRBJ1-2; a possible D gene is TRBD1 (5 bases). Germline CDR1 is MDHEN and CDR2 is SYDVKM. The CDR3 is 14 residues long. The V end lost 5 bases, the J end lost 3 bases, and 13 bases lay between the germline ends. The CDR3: CASSETGTHYGYTF. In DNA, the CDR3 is TGTGCCAGCAGTGAGACCGGGACCCACTATGGCTACACCTTC.

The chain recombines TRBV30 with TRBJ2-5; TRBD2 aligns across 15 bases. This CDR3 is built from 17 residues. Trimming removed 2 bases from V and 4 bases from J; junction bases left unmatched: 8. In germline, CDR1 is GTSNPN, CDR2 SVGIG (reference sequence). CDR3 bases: TGTGCCTGGAGTCCCCTGGGGGGACTAGCGGGAGGAGAGACCCAGTACTTC. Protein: CAWSPLGGLAGGETQYF. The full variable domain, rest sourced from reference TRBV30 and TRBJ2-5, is SQTIHQWPATLVQPVGSPLSLECTVEGTSNPNLYWYRQAAGRGLQLLFYSVGIGQISSEVPQNLSASRPQDRQFILSSKKLLLSDSGFYLCAWSPLGGLAGGETQYFGPGTRLLVL.

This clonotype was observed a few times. The CDR3 nucleotides read TGTGCCAGCAGCGCCGCGGGAAGCACAGATACGCAGTATTTT. It encodes CASSAAGSTDTQYF. This rearrangement joins TRBV9 to TRBJ2-3; D might be TRBD2 (6 bases). This CDR3 contains 14 residues. V was cut by 3 bases and J by 0 bases, with 8 bases left in between. CDR1 is SGDLS and CDR2 is YYNGEE in the germline V gene.

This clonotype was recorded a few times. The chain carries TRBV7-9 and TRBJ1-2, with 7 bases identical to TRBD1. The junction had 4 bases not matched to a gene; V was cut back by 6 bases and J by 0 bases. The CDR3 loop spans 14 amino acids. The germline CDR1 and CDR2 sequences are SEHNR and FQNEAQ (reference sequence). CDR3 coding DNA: TGTGCCAGCAGGCCAGGGGGGTCTAACTATGGCTACACCTTC. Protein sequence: CASRPGGSNYGYTF.

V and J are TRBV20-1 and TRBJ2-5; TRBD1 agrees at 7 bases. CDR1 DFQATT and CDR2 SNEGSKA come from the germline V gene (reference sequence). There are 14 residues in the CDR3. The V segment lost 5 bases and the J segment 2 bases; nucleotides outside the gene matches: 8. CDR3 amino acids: CSAYLPDRQETQYF. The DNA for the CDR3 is TGCAGTGCTTACCTCCCGGACAGGCAAGAGACCCAGTACTTC.

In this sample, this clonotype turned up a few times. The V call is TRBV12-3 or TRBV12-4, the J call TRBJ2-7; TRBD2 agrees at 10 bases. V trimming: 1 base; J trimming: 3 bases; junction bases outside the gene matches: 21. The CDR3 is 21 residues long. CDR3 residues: CASSLGGLAGVGTPSHYEQYF. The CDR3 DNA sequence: TGTGCCAGCAGTTTAGGTGGGCTAGCGGGAGTCGGCACACCTTCCCACTACGAGCAGTACTTC.

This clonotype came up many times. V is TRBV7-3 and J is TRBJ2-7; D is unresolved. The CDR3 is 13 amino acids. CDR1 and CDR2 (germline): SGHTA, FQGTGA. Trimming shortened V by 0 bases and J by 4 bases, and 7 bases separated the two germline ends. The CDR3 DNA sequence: TGTGCCAGCAGCTTAACGCTGGGTTACGAGCAGTACTTC. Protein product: CASSLTLGYEQYF.

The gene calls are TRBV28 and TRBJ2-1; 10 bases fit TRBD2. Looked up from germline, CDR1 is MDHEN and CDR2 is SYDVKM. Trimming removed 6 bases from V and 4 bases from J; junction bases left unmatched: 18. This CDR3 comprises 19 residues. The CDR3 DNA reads TGTGCCAGCAGCTTGACCGGGGTAGCGGGAGGACCAAGTTACAATGAGCAGTTCTTC. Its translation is CASSLTGVAGGPSYNEQFF.

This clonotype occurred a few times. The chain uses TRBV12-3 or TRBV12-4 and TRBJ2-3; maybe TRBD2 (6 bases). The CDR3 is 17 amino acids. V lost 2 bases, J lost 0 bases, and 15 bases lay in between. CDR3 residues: CASSLWRGGTSTDTQYF. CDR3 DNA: TGTGCCAGCAGTTTATGGAGGGGCGGAACTAGCACAGATACGCAGTATTTT.

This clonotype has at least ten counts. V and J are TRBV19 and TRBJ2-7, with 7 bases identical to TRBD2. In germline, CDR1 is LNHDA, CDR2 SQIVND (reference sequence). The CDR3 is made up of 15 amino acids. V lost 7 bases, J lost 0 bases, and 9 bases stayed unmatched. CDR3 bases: TGTGCCAGTACCCCCCGCGGCGGGAGCTCCTACGAGCAGTACTTC. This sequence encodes CASTPRGGSSYEQYF.

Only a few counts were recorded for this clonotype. The CDR3: CSARPRVMNTEAFF. The CDR3 coding sequence is TGCAGCGCCAGGCCCAGGGTAATGAACACTGAAGCTTTCTTT. The V call is TRBV29-1, the J call TRBJ1-1; perhaps TRBD1 as D (5 bases). CDR3 length equals 14 residues. The germline V and J ends were trimmed by 7 bases and 0 bases, with 15 bases remaining between them. Per the germline V gene, CDR1 is SQVTM and CDR2 is ANQGSEA. Looking up the rest from reference TRBV29-1 and TRBJ1-1 gives the full variable domain: SAVISQKPSRDICQRGTSLTIQCQVDSQVTMMFWYRQQPGQSLTLIATANQGSEATYESGFVIDKFPISRPNLTFSTLTVSNMSPEDSSIYLCSARPRVMNTEAFFGQGTRLTVV.

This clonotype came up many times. The CDR3 sequence is CSASRTYNEQFF. The DNA of the CDR3 is TGCAGTGCTAGCAGGACATACAATGAGCAGTTCTTC. The chain recombines TRBV20-1 with TRBJ2-1, with a possible D match to TRBD1 (5 bases). The length of the CDR3 is 12 residues. Germline assignment: CDR1 DFQATT and CDR2 SNEGSKA (reference sequence). V gave up 3 bases and J gave up 4 bases, with 7 bases separating them.

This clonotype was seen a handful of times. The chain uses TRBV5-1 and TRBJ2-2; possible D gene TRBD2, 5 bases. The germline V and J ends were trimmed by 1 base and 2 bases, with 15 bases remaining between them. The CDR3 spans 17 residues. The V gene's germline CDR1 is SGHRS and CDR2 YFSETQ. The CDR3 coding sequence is TGCGCCAGCAGCTTGTTCCCTGGACGGGAAAACACCGGGGAGCTGTTTTTT. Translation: CASSLFPGRENTGELFF.

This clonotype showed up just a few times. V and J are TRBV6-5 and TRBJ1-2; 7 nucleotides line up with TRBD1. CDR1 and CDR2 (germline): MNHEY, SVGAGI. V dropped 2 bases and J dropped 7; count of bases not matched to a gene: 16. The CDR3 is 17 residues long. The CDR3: CASSYVGQSAAWGGYTF. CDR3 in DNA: TGTGCCAGCAGTTACGTGGGACAGTCGGCGGCTTGGGGTGGCTACACCTTC.

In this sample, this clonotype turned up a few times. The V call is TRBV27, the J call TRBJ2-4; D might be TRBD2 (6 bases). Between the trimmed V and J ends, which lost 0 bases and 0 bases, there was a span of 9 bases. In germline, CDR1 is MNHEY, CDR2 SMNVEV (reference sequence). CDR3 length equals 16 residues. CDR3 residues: CASSLSPGLAKNIQYF. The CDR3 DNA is TGTGCCAGCAGTTTATCCCCGGGACTAGCCAAAAACATTCAGTACTTC.

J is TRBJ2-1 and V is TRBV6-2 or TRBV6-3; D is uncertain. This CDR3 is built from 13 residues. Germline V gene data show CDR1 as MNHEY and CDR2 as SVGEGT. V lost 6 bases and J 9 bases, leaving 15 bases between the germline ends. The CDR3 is CASRNGGRAEQFF. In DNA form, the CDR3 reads TGTGCCAGCAGAAACGGTGGGCGCGCTGAGCAGTTCTTC.

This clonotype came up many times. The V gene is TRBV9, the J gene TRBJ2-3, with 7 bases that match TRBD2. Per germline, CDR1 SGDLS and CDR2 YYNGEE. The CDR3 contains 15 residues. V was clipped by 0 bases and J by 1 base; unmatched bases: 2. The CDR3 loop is CASSVGLAGTDTQYF. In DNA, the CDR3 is TGTGCCAGCAGCGTAGGCCTAGCGGGCACAGATACGCAGTATTTT.

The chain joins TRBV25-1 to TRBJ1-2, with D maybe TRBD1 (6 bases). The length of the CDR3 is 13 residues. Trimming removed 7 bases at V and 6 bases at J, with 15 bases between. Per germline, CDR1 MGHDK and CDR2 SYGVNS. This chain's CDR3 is CASTQEAGDGYTF. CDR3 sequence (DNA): TGTGCCAGCACCCAAGAGGCAGGGGATGGCTACACCTTC.

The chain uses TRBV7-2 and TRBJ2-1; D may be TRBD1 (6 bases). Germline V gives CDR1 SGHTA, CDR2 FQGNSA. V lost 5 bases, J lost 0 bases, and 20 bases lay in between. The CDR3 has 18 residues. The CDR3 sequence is CASSPPSGTFFSYNEQFF. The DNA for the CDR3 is TGTGCCAGCAGCCCCCCCTCCGGGACATTCTTCTCCTACAATGAGCAGTTCTTC.

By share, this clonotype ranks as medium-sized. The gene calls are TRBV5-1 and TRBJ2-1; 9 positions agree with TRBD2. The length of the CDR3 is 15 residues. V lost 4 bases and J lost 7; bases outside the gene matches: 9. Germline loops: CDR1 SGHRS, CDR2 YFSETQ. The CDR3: CASSILAGVENEQFF. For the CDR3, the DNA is TGCGCCAGCAGCATCTTAGCGGGAGTAGAAAATGAGCAGTTCTTC. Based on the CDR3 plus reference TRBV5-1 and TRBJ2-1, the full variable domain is KAGVTQTPRYLIKTRGQQVTLSCSPISGHRSVSWYQQTPGQGLQFLFEYFSETQRNKGNFPGRFSGRQFSNSRSEMNVSTLELGDSALYLCASSILAGVENEQFFGPGTRLTVL.